This T cell receptor beta chain comes out of a study of blood T cells in healthy people across ages. The second PCR ran about 6 to 12 cycles with a sample-barcoded 5' primer and J-beta primers. Via MiXCR, TCRdb re-called the 5' RACE reads, giving one row per CDR3 protein. The table lists approximately 850,000 distinct CDR3 sequences, about 62% of them singletons. The people who gave samples were healthy Caucasians from Russia, aged 6 to 90. This clonotype has just a few counts. Looked up from germline, CDR1 is SGHAT and CDR2 is FQNNGV. CDR3 length equals 18 residues. The V end lost 2 bases, the J end lost 2 bases, and 19 bases lay between the germline ends.

The rearrangement uses TRBV11-2 and TRBJ2-1; D gene uncertain. The origin of this receptor is a man aged 25 to 40 in good health. Sequencing was done on a sample of blood. This CDR3 reads CASSLRSGPLNAYNEQFF. The CDR3 DNA reads as TGTGCCAGCAGCTTAAGGTCGGGCCCCCTAAACGCCTACAATGAGCAGTTCTTC.